There are a few counts of the clone carrying this T cell receptor (beta chain). The antigen remains unidentified. These data come from a study of early stage breast cancer tumors. In the study overall: ER+/PR+/HER2- status applied to about 80% of the 16 invasive breast tumors. General study points: In about 85% of the 16 patients, blood comparison separated tumor from normal breast. Tumors had about 2.6-fold higher T cell density than normal breast. Most shared enriched TCRB sequences were commonly generated ones.

Germline CDR1 and CDR2: SNHLY and FYNNEI. Deletions cut 5 bases from V and 0 bases from J, with 12 bases between. The CDR3 is 15 residues long. TCRdb's copy holds only in-frame clones and misses some; the assay was immunoSEQ multiplex PCR. The sample has around 5,400 clones, about three quarters seen once. This TCR came from a person in their sixties or seventies with breast cancer. This chain links TRBV2 with TRBJ2-3, with D uncertain. The sequenced sample consisted of breast tumor tissue. The CDR3 here is CASSRPFSSTDTQYF. CDR3 nucleotides: TGTGCCAGCAGTAGACCGTTTTCTAGCACAGATACGCAGTATTTT. Using reference TRBV2 and TRBJ2-3 for the parts outside the CDR3, the full variable domain is EPEVTQTPSHQVTQMGQEVILRCVPISNHLYFYWYRQILGQKVEFLVSFYNNEISEKSEIFDDQFSVERPDGSNFTLKIRSTKLEDSAMYFCASSRPFSSTDTQYFGPGTRLTVL.